The T cell receptor (beta chain) described here comes from a study of cytomegalovirus exposure and HLA in healthy donors. Germline CDR1 is SGHVS and CDR2 is FQNEAQ. The CDR3 length is 14 residues. Trimming shortened V by 1 base and J by 4 bases, and 7 bases separated the two germline ends. PCR amplification relied on 60 Vbeta primers (plus 13 Jbeta primers). Using immunoSEQ multiplex PCR, the repertoire was profiled, and TCRdb retains in-frame clones only, with some absent. The sample holds roughly 150,000 clones. With respect to this clone: Antigen specificity is unknown.

Broader study findings: Per a later analysis, HLA-associated TCR beta chains showed more clonal expansion than other, equally common TCR beta chains. Analysis was carried out at a later point, and it linked a missense DCLRE1C variant to TCR beta V- and J-gene trimming. Earlier analysis found most TCR beta V segments productive about 87% or about 30% of the time.

This TCR was recovered from a woman between 45 and 65 years old in good health and CMV-seronegative. Sequenced input: PBMCs. V gene TRBV7-8 combines with J gene TRBJ2-2, with a weak D call TRBD2 (5 bases). Here the CDR3 reads CASSLDAGTGELFF. The CDR3 bases are TGTGCCAGCAGCTTAGATGCGGGCACCGGGGAGCTGTTTTTT.